This TCR beta chain was sequenced for a study of blood T cell repertoires in COVID-19. The wider study: COVID-19 samples collected from the United States, Italy and Spain covered acute and convalescent phases. PBMCs, B-cell-depleted T cells, or T cells provided the cDNA or gDNA that made up the material.

The CDR3 runs to 14 residues. V was cut by 3 bases and J by 0 bases, with 5 bases left in between. Germline V gene data show CDR1 as MDHEN and CDR2 as SYDVKM. How the authors handled the data: Amplified reference gene primers provided the basis for estimating nucleated cell counts. Assay: immunoSEQ multiplex PCR; the TCRdb copy retains only in-frame clones and omits some. Clonal size and the V and J genes are those of that table, whereas D and trimming came from the DNA. The sample records 55,000 to 90,000 clones, around nine tenths being singletons. The chain couples TRBV28 to TRBJ1-4; D is undetermined. Sequenced input: peripheral blood. This sequence was found in a woman aged 55-70 years with acute or convalescent COVID-19. The CDR3 DNA reads as TGTGCCAGCAGTTTGCAGACAACTAATGAAAAACTGTTTTTT. It translates to CASSLQTTNEKLFF.